These T cell receptor beta chains were read from a single sample in a study of T-cell memory formation after mild COVID-19. TCRdb re-derived calls from the 5' RACE reads in MiXCR, one entry per CDR3 protein. This table holds around 130,000 distinct CDR3 sequences, approximately 16% found once. The sample consisted of PBMCs or a T cell subset sorted from them (not recorded which). All receptors derive from an adult woman who had mild COVID-19 (a few samples of this study predate the infection). Cell type and time point are not known. Both conserved end residues are part of each CDR3. A D gene is named only where the DNA matches it firmly. For some rows the clone size is stated as once, few or many, or as a class when expanded; others skip it.

d_gene | abundance | j_gene | v_gene | CDR3aa | CDR3nt
TRBD1 | few | TRBJ2-7 | TRBV4-3 | CASSQDWGTGSNEQYF | TGCGCCAGCAGCCAAGATTGGGGGACAGGGTCCAACGAGCAGTACTTC
NA | NA | TRBJ2-1 | TRBV15 | CATSRKGLYNEQFF | TGTGCCACCAGCCGTAAGGGACTCTACAATGAGCAGTTCTTC
NA | NA | TRBJ2-5 | TRBV5-5 | CASSFPFEGETQYF | TGTGCCAGCAGCTTTCCGTTCGAGGGAGAGACCCAGTACTTC
TRBD2 | few | TRBJ2-7 | TRBV20-1 | CSARDLGGGAYEQYF | TGCAGTGCTAGAGACCTTGGCGGGGGGGCTTACGAGCAGTACTTC
NA | NA | TRBJ1-1 | TRBV4-3 | CASSQGGGESTEAFF | TGCGCCAGCAGCCAAGGCGGCGGGGAGAGCACTGAAGCTTTCTTT
TRBD1 | few | TRBJ2-1 | TRBV5-1 | CASSKGQLNEQFF | TGCGCCAGCAGCAAGGGACAGTTAAATGAGCAGTTCTTC
NA | many | TRBJ2-7 | TRBV20-1 | CSAANLYEQYF | TGCAGTGCTGCGAATCTCTACGAGCAGTACTTC
NA | NA | TRBJ2-3 | TRBV6-6 | CASSYSWASTDTQYF | TGTGCCAGCAGTTACTCTTGGGCCAGCACAGATACGCAGTATTTT
TRBD2 | few | TRBJ2-5 | TRBV4-2 | CASSQVSSGTGETQYF | TGTGCCAGCAGCCAAGTCTCTAGCGGCACGGGGGAGACCCAGTACTTC
NA | NA | TRBJ1-2 | TRBV15 | CATSREQRPGGYTF | TGTGCCACCAGCAGGGAACAAAGACCGGGAGGCTACACCTTC
NA | few | TRBJ2-1 | TRBV19 | CASRSRVHEQFF | TGTGCCAGTAGATCCAGGGTCCATGAGCAGTTCTTC
TRBD1 | few | TRBJ2-7 | TRBV12-3/TRBV12-4 | CASSLGQGKQYF | TGTGCCAGCAGCTTAGGACAGGGAAAGCAGTACTTC
TRBD1 | NA | TRBJ2-7 | TRBV5-8 | CASSSLGQAYYEQYF | TGTGCCAGCAGCTCTCTCGGACAGGCATACTACGAGCAGTACTTC
TRBD2 | NA | TRBJ2-3 | TRBV9 | CASSAGTSGGTDTQYF | TGTGCCAGCAGCGCAGGGACTAGCGGGGGCACAGATACGCAGTATTTT
TRBD2 | few | TRBJ2-1 | TRBV7-2 | CASSTRTSGGPPYNEQFF | TGTGCCAGCAGCACCCGGACTAGCGGGGGGCCTCCCTACAATGAGCAGTTCTTC
NA | few | TRBJ2-2 | TRBV6-5 | CASSYTLAGELFF | TGTGCCAGCAGTTACACGTTAGCCGGGGAGCTGTTTTTT
TRBD2 | NA | TRBJ2-7 | TRBV19 | CASSIRASGGYEQYF | TGTGCCAGTAGTATTAGGGCTAGCGGGGGCTACGAGCAGTACTTC
TRBD1 | NA | TRBJ1-2 | TRBV19 | CASSTSLTGGFYGYTF | TGTGCCAGTAGTACCTCCCTGACAGGGGGCTTCTATGGCTACACCTTC
NA | few | TRBJ1-1 | TRBV5-1 | CASSPWGEHTEAFF | TGCGCCAGCAGCCCTTGGGGTGAACACACTGAAGCTTTCTTT
NA | few | TRBJ1-2 | TRBV27 | CASSLDSTNYGYTF | TGTGCCAGCAGTTTAGACAGTACTAACTATGGCTACACCTTC
TRBD1 | few | TRBJ2-1 | TRBV7-3 | CASSSTGGLEYNEQFF | TGTGCCAGCAGCTCGACAGGGGGCCTGGAATACAATGAGCAGTTCTTC
NA | few | TRBJ2-1 | TRBV6-2/TRBV6-3 | CASSYTSFNEQFF | TGTGCCAGCAGTTACACTAGCTTCAATGAGCAGTTCTTC
NA | NA | TRBJ1-1 | TRBV7-9 | CASSLVSGADTEAFF | TGTGCCAGCAGCTTAGTGTCGGGGGCGGACACTGAAGCTTTCTTT
TRBD2 | few | TRBJ2-5 | TRBV7-9 | CASSFPRGREQETQYF | TGTGCCAGCAGCTTCCCGAGAGGGAGGGAGCAGGAGACCCAGTACTTC
NA | few | TRBJ2-3 | TRBV18 | CASSPGALLTDTQYF | TGTGCCAGCTCTCCTGGGGCGTTGTTGACAGATACGCAGTATTTT
TRBD1 | few | TRBJ2-5 | TRBV18 | CASSSPLRGQTNQETQYF | TGTGCCAGCTCATCCCCCTTAAGGGGACAGACCAACCAAGAGACCCAGTACTTC
NA | NA | TRBJ2-3 | TRBV9 | CASTGRGASTDTQYF | TGTGCTAGCACCGGACGGGGAGCTAGCACAGATACGCAGTATTTT
TRBD2 | few | TRBJ2-1 | TRBV7-2 | CASSQAGGVYNEQFF | TGTGCCAGCAGCCAAGCGGGGGGGGTGTACAATGAGCAGTTCTTC
NA | NA | TRBJ2-1 | TRBV20-1 | CSPNRVAVNEQFF | TGCAGTCCAAACAGGGTAGCGGTCAATGAGCAGTTCTTC
NA | NA | TRBJ1-2 | TRBV5-1 | CASSLDVFGYTF | TGCGCCAGCAGCTTGGACGTTTTTGGCTACACCTTC
NA | few | TRBJ2-7 | TRBV5-1 | CASSFTASSYEQYF | TGCGCCAGCAGCTTTACGGCTAGCTCCTACGAGCAGTACTTC
NA | few | TRBJ2-5 | TRBV15 | CATSGPVVWARETQYF | TGTGCCACCAGCGGTCCGGTAGTATGGGCAAGAGAGACCCAGTACTTC
NA | NA | TRBJ2-1 | TRBV7-9 | CASSLWDEEGIRGNEQFF | TGTGCCAGCAGCTTATGGGATGAAGAGGGGATTCGAGGTAATGAGCAGTTCTTC
NA | NA | TRBJ2-7 | TRBV3-1 | CASSHEDLSAYEQYF | TGTGCCAGCAGTCACGAGGACCTGTCGGCCTACGAGCAGTACTTC
TRBD2 | NA | TRBJ2-3 | TRBV5-1 | CASSLAGGPGDTQYF | TGCGCCAGCAGCTTGGCGGGGGGGCCTGGAGATACGCAGTATTTT
NA | many | TRBJ2-5 | TRBV7-6 | CASSFLQETQYF | TGTGCCAGCAGCTTTCTTCAAGAGACCCAGTACTTC
NA | few | TRBJ1-1 | TRBV5-1 | CASSILYRAWGTEAFF | TGCGCCAGCAGCATACTCTACAGGGCCTGGGGCACTGAAGCTTTCTTT
NA | NA | TRBJ2-1 | TRBV4-1 | CASSQLGGRILSSYNEQFF | TGCGCCAGCAGCCAATTGGGGGGACGGATCCTAAGCTCCTACAATGAGCAGTTCTTC
TRBD1 | NA | TRBJ2-7 | TRBV12-3/TRBV12-4 | CASRKPGTEAYEQYF | TGTGCCAGCAGGAAACCCGGGACAGAAGCCTACGAGCAGTACTTC
NA | few | TRBJ1-4 | TRBV9 | CASSAHRTAANEKLFF | TGTGCCAGCAGCGCCCACCGGACGGCCGCTAATGAAAAACTGTTTTTT
TRBD2 | few | TRBJ2-1 | TRBV9 | CASSVGGRAYNEQFF | TGTGCCAGCAGCGTGGGCGGGAGAGCCTACAATGAGCAGTTCTTC
NA | few | TRBJ2-1 | TRBV12-3/TRBV12-4 | CASRSTGMRGNEQFF | TGTGCCAGCCGAAGCACGGGGATGCGCGGGAATGAGCAGTTCTTC
NA | NA | TRBJ1-1 | TRBV5-5 | CASAHRGLTEAFF | TGTGCCAGTGCACATCGGGGACTCACTGAAGCTTTCTTT
TRBD1 | NA | TRBJ2-2 | TRBV24-1 | CATRQGHGELFF | TGTGCCACCCGACAGGGGCACGGGGAGCTGTTTTTT
NA | NA | TRBJ1-2 | TRBV20-1 | CSVLDGIYGYTF | TGCAGTGTTCTGGACGGAATCTATGGCTACACCTTC
TRBD2 | few | TRBJ2-1 | TRBV6-6 | CASSWARSGRASYNEQFF | TGTGCCAGCAGTTGGGCTCGAAGCGGGAGGGCCTCCTACAATGAGCAGTTCTTC
TRBD1 | few | TRBJ2-1 | TRBV20-1 | CSAPRDSYNEQFF | TGCAGTGCCCCACGGGACAGCTACAATGAGCAGTTCTTC
TRBD1 | few | TRBJ2-7 | TRBV9 | CASSAPRAGQGAYEQYF | TGTGCCAGCAGCGCACCACGCGCGGGACAGGGGGCATACGAGCAGTACTTC
NA | NA | TRBJ1-5 | TRBV7-9 | CASSPDSRGPQHF | TGTGCCAGCAGCCCGGACAGCCGAGGGCCCCAGCATTTT
NA | few | TRBJ1-5 | TRBV11-2 | CASSLDGGSSNQPQHF | TGTGCCAGCAGCTTAGATGGAGGGAGTAGCAATCAGCCCCAGCATTTT
NA | NA | TRBJ2-3 | TRBV15 | CATSTELAIRSTDTQYF | TGTGCCACCAGCACAGAATTAGCGATTCGGAGCACAGATACGCAGTATTTT
NA | NA | TRBJ2-6 | TRBV20-1 | CSAFHGTTHVLTF | TGCAGTGCTTTCCACGGGACGACACACGTCCTGACTTTC
NA | few | TRBJ2-7 | TRBV6-2/TRBV6-3 | CASSYFPAEQYF | TGTGCCAGCAGTTACTTTCCGGCCGAGCAGTACTTC
TRBD1 | NA | TRBJ2-5 | TRBV2 | CASNQGAQETQYF | TGTGCCAGCAATCAGGGGGCACAAGAGACCCAGTACTTC
NA | few | TRBJ2-1 | TRBV24-1 | CATSVGDAGPNEQFF | TGTGCCACCAGTGTAGGGGACGCAGGGCCCAATGAGCAGTTCTTC